Sequencing of this TCR beta chain was carried out in a study of beta chain features in type 1 diabetes (dated by TCRdb to about 2018). For the wider study: Patients and healthy donors did not differ in mean age, gender distribution, total cell number or subset yield. A total of over 90,000,000 sorted cells were examined across all samples, and a strong correlation was observed between cell number per subset and RNA yield. In the study, recently diagnosed type 1 diabetes patients and matched healthy donors were compared on the TCRB repertoires of their sorted circulating CD4+ T cell subsets. Regulatory and stem cell-like memory subsets were obtained from only 8 patients and about eight healthy donors, while naive and central memory subsets were obtained from all 28 donors.

The High Capacity cDNA Reverse Transcription Kit was used to reverse transcribe all of the isolated RNA, meaning that expressed TCRB transcripts were what got sequenced. Naive, central memory and regulatory T cell samples underwent deep immunoSEQ sequencing, averaging about 3.3 million total reads per sample. After sorted cells were lysed in RLT buffer, RNA was extracted with DNase-treated RNeasy Micro or Mini kits, with the choice depending on cell number. To prevent cross-contamination, each cell subset was processed individually, whereas patient and healthy donor samples were processed jointly. The immunoSEQ multiplex PCR was used to amplify TCRB sequences from cDNA, generating 87-bp fragments that spanned the CDR3 region. Sequencing of the amplicons was performed on the Illumina HiSeq platform. The study's own analysis went as follows. Synthetic template baselines were used to correct PCR bias computationally, reads within Hamming distance 2 were collapsed together, and singletons that could not be merged were discarded. By aligning reads against IMGT, V, D and J genes, CDR3 length, and insertions or deletions at six rearrangement sites were assigned. Within each subset, clonotype counts were normalized to sorted cell number, after which true diversity and Gini coefficients were computed with the tcR R package. The overlap coefficient, calculated on TCRB nucleotide sequences, was used to measure repertoire sharing. As a proxy for the pre-selection repertoire, out-of-frame TCRB sequences from naive cells were analyzed. Drawn from immuneACCESS, this table holds only the in-frame rearrangements with V and J called that TCRdb kept. Clones are partly lost; checked studies trace under half to an unresolved V gene and leave the rest unexplained. V and J calls and clone size are copied from that table; D and trimming were computed from the DNA. This sample holds hundreds of thousands of clones; more than 13% were observed only once. Of the sample, 0.04% falls within the top ten clones.

What the authors observed across the whole study: The naive, central memory and regulatory TCRB repertoires appeared to resemble one another more closely among patients than among healthy donors. PCR may preferentially amplify shorter templates, but because patient and control samples were amplified and corrected together, any resulting skew would affect both groups equally. Sequencing cDNA rather than genomic DNA could over-represent highly expressing activated cells, although activation and CD3 levels did not differ between groups. In all four CD4+ subsets, TCRB CDR3 length was moderately but significantly shorter in type 1 diabetes patients. HLA sub-analyses involved small numbers of individuals, so any influence of HLA type on TCRB rearrangement remained unresolved. Patients with type 1 diabetes made fewer insertions and deleted more nucleotides at VDJ recombination sites, implying thymic rearrangement abnormalities.

A single peripheral blood draw of about 116 mL on average was collected from each donor into heparinised tubes. A BD FACSAria II was used to sort naive, central memory, regulatory and stem cell-like memory CD4+ T cells with a panel that included CD45RO, CCR7, CD25, CD127, CD95 and CD27. A purity above 95% was achieved for all sorted populations. PBMCs were isolated right away by Lymphoprep density gradient centrifugation and were stained directly, without culture. Samples were stained and sorted in pairs, with one healthy donor and one patient per experiment, so that batch effects were minimized. CDR1 and CDR2 are drawn from the germline V gene: MNHEY, SVGAGI. Cut back by 2 bases and 2 bases, the V and J ends lie 7 bases apart. The CDR3 has 15 amino acids, counting the end cysteine and phenylalanine. Just CDR3 DNA is preserved here, 45 bases in frame from base 1. As for this clone: It has no known antigen specificity. No qualities accompany the bases; no much larger clone lies one base away. Other DNA sequences in this sample translate to the same CDR3.

The receptor was derived from a man in his late teens or twenties with type 1 diabetes. The sequencing sample was made of naive CD4+ T cells from blood. The label giving this sample's cell subset or site can be read as: true naive CD4+ T cells. The sequence links TRBV6-5 to TRBJ2-6, with a weak D call of TRBD1 (5 bases match). The CDR3 protein is CASSYQGTGANVLTF. The bases read TGTGCCAGCAGTTACCAGGGTACTGGGGCCAACGTCCTGACTTTC.